This is a list of T cell receptor beta chains from one sample in a study of control samples from healthy donors and cancer patients. Using immunoSEQ multiplex PCR, the repertoire was profiled, and TCRdb retains in-frame clones only, with some absent. The table shows more than 85,000 clones, with about 88% occurring only once. The sequenced material came from PBMCs. These TCRs come from a man between 65 and 85 years old with lung cancer. The CDR3 runs from the conserved cysteine through the conserved F or W. Fields, in order: J gene, V gene, CDR3 protein.

>TRBJ1-3|TRBV19
CASSIVAAISGNTIYF
>TRBJ2-7|TRBV6-5
CASSYPGVAYEQYF
>TRBJ2-1|TRBV5-4
CASSPAGAGGNEQFF
>TRBJ1-2|TRBV4-3
CASSQDWQPYGYTF
>TRBJ2-1|TRBV19
CASTSTYNEQFF
>TRBJ2-4|TRBV5-5
CASTPRGDSVAKNIQYF
>TRBJ2-1|TRBV6-1
CASSEEMTVFYNEQFF
>TRBJ2-4|TRBV14
CASSSNGPRTKNIQYF
>TRBJ1-6|TRBV5-6
CASSPGVRVGNSPLHF
>TRBJ1-2|TRBV27
CASSQSRGSYGYTF
>TRBJ1-2|TRBV5-8
CASSFPGLINYGYTF
>TRBJ2-3|TRBV10-3
CAISENTGSTDTQYF
>TRBJ1-5|TRBV19
CASSIRDRASQPQHF
>TRBJ1-1|TRBV6-5
CASSLTQGARTEAFF
>TRBJ2-7|TRBV10-2
CASSKSGSSYEQYF
>TRBJ1-5|TRBV25-1
CASSESDGGQGNQPQHF
>TRBJ2-7|TRBV3-1/TRBV3-2
CASSQDRSRAWYEQYF
>TRBJ1-2|TRBV27
CASSWGRGTLNYGYTF
>TRBJ1-1|TRBV20-1
CSATRGTEAFF
>TRBJ1-2|TRBV27
CASSLSRDNYGYTF
>TRBJ2-7|TRBV6-5
CASSYRVGYEQYF
>TRBJ1-2|TRBV6-5
CASSNTGYGYTF
>TRBJ1-1|TRBV5-1
CASSPDGLGGEAFF
>TRBJ2-5|TRBV5-1
CASSFGTGQETQYF
>TRBJ2-7|TRBV30
CAWSALGAEQYF
>TRBJ1-1|TRBV5-1
CASSLKATMNTEAFF
>TRBJ2-5|TRBV6-1
CASSDPGLDETQYF
>TRBJ2-7|TRBV7-6
CASSLGMSREQYF
>TRBJ2-7|TRBV30
CAWESGTGFRRQYF
>TRBJ1-2|TRBV10-2
CASSVDSSANYGYTF
>TRBJ2-7|TRBV4-3
CASSQVLGYEQYF
>TRBJ2-3|TRBV24-1
CATSDALAGARDTQYF
>TRBJ2-1|TRBV3-1/TRBV3-2
CASSLIGTRSTEQFF
>TRBJ2-7|TRBV15
CATSRASGTRVYEQYF
>TRBJ1-5|TRBV30
CAWSPANRGLAQHF
>TRBJ1-5|TRBV12-5
CASGLEAGQPQHF
>TRBJ2-3|TRBV7-9
CASSAADTQYF
>TRBJ1-1|TRBV11-2
CASSFQGPPSNSEAFF
>TRBJ1-6|TRBV5-1
CASSFGQGVYNSLLHF
>TRBJ1-1|TRBV6-5
CASTRTGMNTEAFF
>TRBJ2-3|TRBV19
CASSQGQGSTDTQYF
>TRBJ1-1|TRBV5-1
CASSPRLQNTEAFF
>TRBJ1-2|TRBV25-1
CASREGGHGYTF
>TRBJ2-7|TRBV4-3
CASSHSRGGAYEQYF
>TRBJ2-2|TRBV19
CASSFGQGSGELFF
>TRBJ1-4|TRBV11-1
CASSLGRQTNEKLFF
>TRBJ2-2|TRBV7-6
CASSLGGTVANTGELFF
>TRBJ2-3|TRBV7-3
CASSPQGLNTDTQYF
>TRBJ2-2|TRBV19
CASSMGNLNTGELFF
>TRBJ2-2|TRBV18
CASSPLNDLGQGNTGELFF
>TRBJ2-2|TRBV5-8
CASSFLSTGELFF
>TRBJ1-1|TRBV5-1
CASSLSAGNTEAFF
>TRBJ2-3|TRBV28
CATTTYRVWTDTQYF
>TRBJ2-5|TRBV14
CASSQVPGGTQYF
>TRBJ1-1|TRBV5-8
CASSALLTGNTEAFF
>TRBJ1-2|TRBV19
CASSIGSGVKGDGYTF
>TRBJ1-3|TRBV18
CASSQQGGPGNTIYF
>TRBJ2-7|TRBV7-9
CASSARDGSSYEQYF